This T cell receptor (beta chain) was found in a study of OX40 agonist ivuxolimab in advanced cancers. Study-wide context: An agonistic anti-OX40 (CD134) antibody, ivuxolimab, was used to treat the patients. The group had a mean age of about 64 years, ranged from about 20 to 85, and was around 86% male. Study outcomes and limitations: In CD8+ T cells, expanded clones were on average more numerous than in CD4+.

Looked up from germline, CDR1 is ENHRY and CDR2 is SYGVKD. The ends were cut back, 2 bases at V and 6 bases at J, with 11 bases in the middle. This CDR3 spans 14 amino acids. Patients with a history of autoimmune disease or on systemic immunosuppression were excluded. TCRdb keeps only in-frame clones here, not all; method: immunoSEQ multiplex PCR. There are about 84,000 clones in the sample; roughly 80% occur only once, and under 3.5% lies in the top ten. For this clone: Its antigen remains unidentified.

The input for sequencing was CD4+ or CD8+ T cells sorted from blood, taken in a trial of the OX40 agonist ivuxolimab. The chain employs TRBV10-3 and TRBJ1-5; possible D gene TRBD1, 5 bases. The TCR comes from an adult with an advanced solid tumor such as melanoma, head and neck, liver or kidney cancer. CDR3 sequence: CAISERGGSQPQHF. In nucleotides, the CDR3 is TGTGCCATCAGTGAGCGCGGGGGGAGTCAGCCCCAGCATTTT.